These T cell receptor beta chains were read from a single sample in a study of cytomegalovirus exposure and HLA in healthy donors. Sequencing used immunoSEQ multiplex PCR; TCRdb keeps in-frame clones, though not all of them. The sample shows tens of thousands of clones, about three quarters of them seen only once. Source material: PBMCs. All receptors come from a man in his fifties or sixties in good health and CMV-seropositive. Each CDR3 is given with its conserved first and last residue. The D gene is left open where the match is weak. A clone size is listed for some rows: how often the clone was seen (once, few, many), or a class if it is expanded.

v_call	clone_size	d_call	j_call	cdr3_aa	cdr3_nt
TRBV7-3	-	TRBD1	TRBJ2-2	CASSPVPPGQGALKLFF	TGTGCCAGCAGCCCCGTCCCCCCCGGACAGGGGGCCCTGAAACTGTTTTTT
TRBV6-5	-	TRBD1	TRBJ2-1	CATRGQGYNEQFF	TGTGCCACCAGGGGACAGGGCTACAATGAGCAGTTCTTC
TRBV5-1	-	-	TRBJ1-1	CASSSRGENTEAFF	TGCGCCAGCAGCTCCCGGGGGGAGAACACTGAAGCTTTCTTT
TRBV19	-	-	TRBJ1-1	CASSIGRGTEAFF	TGTGCCAGTAGTATAGGCAGGGGTACTGAAGCTTTCTTT
TRBV11-3	-	TRBD2	TRBJ2-5	CASSGLALQETQYF	TGTGCCAGCTCAGGACTAGCGCTACAAGAGACCCAGTACTTC
TRBV5-1	-	-	TRBJ2-7	CASSGGRELDEQYF	TGCGCCAGCAGCGGCGGACGGGAGTTGGACGAGCAGTACTTC
TRBV11-2	-	TRBD2	TRBJ2-2	CASSPGLATNTGELFF	TGTGCCAGCAGCCCTGGACTAGCTACGAACACCGGGGAGCTGTTTTTT
TRBV7-6	-	-	TRBJ2-7	CASGLRQSSYEQYF	TGTGCCAGCGGTCTACGACAGAGCTCCTACGAGCAGTACTTC
TRBV18	-	-	TRBJ2-3	CASSPQGAATASTDTQYF	TGTGCCAGCTCACCACAAGGTGCAGCCACAGCTAGCACAGATACGCAGTATTTT
TRBV30	-	TRBD1	TRBJ1-5	CALTGNGNQPQHF	TGTGCCTTGACAGGGAATGGCAATCAGCCCCAGCATTTT
TRBV9	-	TRBD2	TRBJ2-1	CASSSSGSGYNEQFF	TGTGCCAGCAGCAGTAGCGGGAGTGGGTACAATGAGCAGTTCTTC
TRBV9	-	TRBD2	TRBJ2-3	CASSVEQTSRVGTQYF	TGTGCCAGCAGCGTAGAACAGACTAGCCGGGTTGGGACGCAGTATTTT
TRBV2	-	-	TRBJ1-3	CASYQQSSGNTIYF	TGTGCTTCATATCAACAAAGCTCTGGAAACACCATATATTTT
TRBV4-3	-	-	TRBJ2-5	CASSQTLGPLRETQYF	TGCGCCAGCAGCCAAACCCTTGGGCCTCTCAGAGAGACCCAGTACTTC
TRBV19	few	-	TRBJ2-6	CASKDSSVGANVLTF	TGTGCCAGTAAAGACAGCTCCGTTGGGGCCAACGTCCTGACTTTC
TRBV6-6	few	TRBD2	TRBJ2-7	CASRSGGSYEQYF	TGTGCCAGCAGGTCCGGCGGGAGCTACGAGCAGTACTTC
TRBV27	-	TRBD1	TRBJ1-2	CASSLLRDRGEGYTF	TGTGCCAGCAGTTTATTGAGGGACAGGGGAGAGGGCTACACCTTC